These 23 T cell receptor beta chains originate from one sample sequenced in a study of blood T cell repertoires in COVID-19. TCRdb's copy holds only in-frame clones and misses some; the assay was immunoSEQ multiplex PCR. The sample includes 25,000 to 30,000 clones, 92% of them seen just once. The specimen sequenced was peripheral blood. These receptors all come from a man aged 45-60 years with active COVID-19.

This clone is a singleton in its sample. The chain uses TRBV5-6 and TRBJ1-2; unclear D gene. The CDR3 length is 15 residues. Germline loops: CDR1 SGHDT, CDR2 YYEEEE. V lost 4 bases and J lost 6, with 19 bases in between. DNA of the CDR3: TGTGCCAGCAGCCTTCGACGAGGGCTAATGGATGGCTACACCTTC. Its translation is CASSLRRGLMDGYTF.

The CDR3, as DNA: TGTGCCAGCAGCTTAGAGGTCCATAGCGGGGGTACCTACAATGAGCAGTTCTTC. Translation: CASSLEVHSGGTYNEQFF. The rearrangement uses TRBV11-3 and TRBJ2-1; 9 bases fit TRBD2. V gave up 0 bases and J gave up 2 bases; unmatched junction bases: 8. Germline CDR1 reads SGHNT; CDR2 reads YENEEA. The CDR3 consists of 18 residues.

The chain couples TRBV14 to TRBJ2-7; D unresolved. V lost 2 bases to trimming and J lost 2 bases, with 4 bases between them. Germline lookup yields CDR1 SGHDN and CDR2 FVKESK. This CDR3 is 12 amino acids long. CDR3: CASSQYAYEQYF. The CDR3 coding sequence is TGTGCCAGCAGCCAATATGCCTACGAGCAGTACTTC.

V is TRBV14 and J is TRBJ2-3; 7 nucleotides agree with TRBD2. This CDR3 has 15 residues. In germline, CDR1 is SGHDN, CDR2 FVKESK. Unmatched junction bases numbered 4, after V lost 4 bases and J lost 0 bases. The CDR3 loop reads CASSLPAGSTDTQYF. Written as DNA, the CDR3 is TGTGCCAGCAGCCTCCCAGCGGGGAGCACAGATACGCAGTATTTT.

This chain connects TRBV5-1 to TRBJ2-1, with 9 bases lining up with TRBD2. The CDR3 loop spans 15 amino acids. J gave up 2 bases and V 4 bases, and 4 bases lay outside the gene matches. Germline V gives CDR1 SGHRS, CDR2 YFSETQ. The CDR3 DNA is TGCGCCAGCAGCGCTATAGCGGGAGCCTACAATGAGCAGTTCTTC. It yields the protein CASSAIAGAYNEQFF.

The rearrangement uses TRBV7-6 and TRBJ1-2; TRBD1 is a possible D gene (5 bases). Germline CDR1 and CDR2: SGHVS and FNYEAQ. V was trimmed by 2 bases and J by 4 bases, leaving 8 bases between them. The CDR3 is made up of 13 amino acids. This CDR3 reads CASSLTGLYGYTF. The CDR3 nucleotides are TGTGCCAGCAGCTTAACAGGCCTCTATGGCTACACCTTC. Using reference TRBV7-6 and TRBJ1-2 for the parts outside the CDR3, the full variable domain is GAGVSQSPRYKVTKRGQDVALRCDPISGHVSLYWYRQALGQGPEFLTYFNYEAQQDKSGLPNDRFSAERPEGSISTLTIQRTEQRDSAMYRCASSLTGLYGYTFGSGTRLTVV.

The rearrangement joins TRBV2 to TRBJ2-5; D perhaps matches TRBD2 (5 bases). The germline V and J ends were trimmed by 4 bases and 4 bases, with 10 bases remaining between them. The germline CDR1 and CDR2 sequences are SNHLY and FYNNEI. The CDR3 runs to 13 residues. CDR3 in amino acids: CASSVGRGETQYF. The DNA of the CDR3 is TGTGCCAGCAGTGTCGGCCGGGGAGAGACCCAGTACTTC.

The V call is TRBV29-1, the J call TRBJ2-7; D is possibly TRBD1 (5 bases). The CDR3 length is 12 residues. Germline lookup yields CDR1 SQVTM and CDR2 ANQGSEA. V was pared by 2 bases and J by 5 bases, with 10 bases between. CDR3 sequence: CSVEFRADEQYF. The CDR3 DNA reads TGCAGCGTTGAATTCAGGGCGGACGAGCAGTACTTC.

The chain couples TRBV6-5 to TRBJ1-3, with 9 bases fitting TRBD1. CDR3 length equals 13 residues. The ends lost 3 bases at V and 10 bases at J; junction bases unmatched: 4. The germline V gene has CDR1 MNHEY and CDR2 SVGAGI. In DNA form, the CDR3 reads TGTGCCAGCAGTTATCAACAGGGGGCTACCATATATTTT. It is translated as CASSYQQGATIYF.

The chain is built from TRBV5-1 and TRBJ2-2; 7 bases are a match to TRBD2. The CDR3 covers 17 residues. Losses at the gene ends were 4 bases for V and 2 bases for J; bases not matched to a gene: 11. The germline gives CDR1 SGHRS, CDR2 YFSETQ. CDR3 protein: CASSPHGAGKNTGELFF. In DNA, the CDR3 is TGCGCCAGCAGCCCCCATGGAGCGGGGAAAAACACCGGGGAGCTGTTTTTT.

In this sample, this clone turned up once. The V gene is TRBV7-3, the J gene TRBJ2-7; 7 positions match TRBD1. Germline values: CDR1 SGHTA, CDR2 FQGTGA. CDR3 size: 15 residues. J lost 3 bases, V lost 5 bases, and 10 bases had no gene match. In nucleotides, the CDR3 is TGTGCCAGCAGCCAAGCCGGGACAGCACACTACGAGCAGTACTTC. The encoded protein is CASSQAGTAHYEQYF.

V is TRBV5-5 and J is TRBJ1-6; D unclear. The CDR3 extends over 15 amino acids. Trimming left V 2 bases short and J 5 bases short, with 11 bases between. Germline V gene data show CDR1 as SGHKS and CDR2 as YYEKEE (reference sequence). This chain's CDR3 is CASSLFGGDNSPLHF. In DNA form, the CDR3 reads TGTGCCAGCAGCTTATTTGGCGGGGATAATTCACCCCTCCACTTT.

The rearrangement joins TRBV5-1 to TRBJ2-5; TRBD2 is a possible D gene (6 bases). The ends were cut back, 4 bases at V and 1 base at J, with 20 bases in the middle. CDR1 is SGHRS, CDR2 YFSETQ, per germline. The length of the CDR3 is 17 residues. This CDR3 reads CASSTQFGRPSQETQYF. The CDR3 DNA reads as TGCGCCAGCAGCACCCAGTTCGGGAGACCCTCCCAAGAGACCCAGTACTTC. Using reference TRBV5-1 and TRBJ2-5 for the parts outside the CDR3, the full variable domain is KAGVTQTPRYLIKTRGQQVTLSCSPISGHRSVSWYQQTPGQGLQFLFEYFSETQRNKGNFPGRFSGRQFSNSRSEMNVSTLELGDSALYLCASSTQFGRPSQETQYFGPGTRLLVL.

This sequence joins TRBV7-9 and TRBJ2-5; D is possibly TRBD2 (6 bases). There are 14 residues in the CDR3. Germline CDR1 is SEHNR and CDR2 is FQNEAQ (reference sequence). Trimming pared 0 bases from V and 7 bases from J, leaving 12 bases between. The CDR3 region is CASSLASSGGTQYF. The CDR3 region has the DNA TGTGCCAGCAGCTTAGCGAGCTCCGGGGGGACCCAGTACTTC.

This chain's CDR3 is CASSQDRNSYSGNTIYF. Written as DNA, the CDR3 is TGCGCCAGCAGCCAAGATAGGAACAGCTACTCTGGAAACACCATATATTTT. The chain combines TRBV4-1 with TRBJ1-3; D is uncertain. Trimming removed 0 bases from V and 0 bases from J, with 12 bases in between. The CDR3 is 17 amino acids. Germline V gives CDR1 MGHRA, CDR2 YSYEKL.

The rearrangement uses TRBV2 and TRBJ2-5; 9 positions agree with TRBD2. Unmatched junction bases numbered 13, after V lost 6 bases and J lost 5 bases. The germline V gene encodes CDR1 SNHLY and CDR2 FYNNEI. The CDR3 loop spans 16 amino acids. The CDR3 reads CASSELVAGVGETQYF. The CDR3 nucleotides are TGTGCCAGCAGCGAACTGGTAGCGGGAGTAGGGGAGACCCAGTACTTC.

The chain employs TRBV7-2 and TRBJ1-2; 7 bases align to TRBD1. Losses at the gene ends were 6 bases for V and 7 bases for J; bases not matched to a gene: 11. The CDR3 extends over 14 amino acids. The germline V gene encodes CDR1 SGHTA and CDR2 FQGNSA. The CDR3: CASSLGGFPSGYTF. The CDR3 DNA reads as TGTGCCAGCAGTCTAGGGGGCTTCCCCTCTGGCTACACCTTC.

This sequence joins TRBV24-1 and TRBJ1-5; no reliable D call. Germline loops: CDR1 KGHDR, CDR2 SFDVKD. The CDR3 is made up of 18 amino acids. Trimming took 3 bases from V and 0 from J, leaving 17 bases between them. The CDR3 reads CATSDTYPRRVSNQPQHF. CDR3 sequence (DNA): TGTGCCACCAGTGATACTTACCCCAGGAGGGTTAGCAATCAGCCCCAGCATTTT.

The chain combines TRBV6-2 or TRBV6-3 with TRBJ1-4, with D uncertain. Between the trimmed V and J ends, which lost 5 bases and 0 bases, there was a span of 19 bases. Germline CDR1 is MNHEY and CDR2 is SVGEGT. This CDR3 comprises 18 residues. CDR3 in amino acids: CASSTIFDNDATNEKLFF. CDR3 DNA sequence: TGTGCCAGCAGTACAATTTTCGACAACGATGCAACTAATGAAAAACTGTTTTTT.

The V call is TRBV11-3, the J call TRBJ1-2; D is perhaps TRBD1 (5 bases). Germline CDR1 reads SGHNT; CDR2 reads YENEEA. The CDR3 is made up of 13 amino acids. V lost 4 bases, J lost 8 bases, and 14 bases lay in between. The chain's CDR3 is CASSSQGARGYTF. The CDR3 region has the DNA TGTGCCAGCAGCTCTCAAGGGGCGAGAGGCTACACCTTC.

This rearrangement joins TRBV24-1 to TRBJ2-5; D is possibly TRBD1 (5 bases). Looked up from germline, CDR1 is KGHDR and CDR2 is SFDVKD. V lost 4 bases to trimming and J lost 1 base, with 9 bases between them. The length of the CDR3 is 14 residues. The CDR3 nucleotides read TGTGCCACCAGTGAACTAAGGGGCCAAGAGACCCAGTACTTC. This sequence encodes CATSELRGQETQYF.

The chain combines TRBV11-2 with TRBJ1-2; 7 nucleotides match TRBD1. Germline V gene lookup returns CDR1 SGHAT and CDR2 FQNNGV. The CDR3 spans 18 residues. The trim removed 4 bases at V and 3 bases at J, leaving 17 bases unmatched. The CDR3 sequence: CASSSGVGQKASHYGYTF. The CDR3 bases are TGTGCCAGCAGCTCAGGGGTGGGACAGAAAGCGTCGCACTATGGCTACACCTTC. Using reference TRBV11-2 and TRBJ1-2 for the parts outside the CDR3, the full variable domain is EAGVAQSPRYKIIEKRQSVAFWCNPISGHATLYWYQQILGQGPKLLIQFQNNGVVDDSQLPKDRFSAERLKGVDSTLKIQPAKLEDSAVYLCASSSGVGQKASHYGYTFGSGTRLTVV.

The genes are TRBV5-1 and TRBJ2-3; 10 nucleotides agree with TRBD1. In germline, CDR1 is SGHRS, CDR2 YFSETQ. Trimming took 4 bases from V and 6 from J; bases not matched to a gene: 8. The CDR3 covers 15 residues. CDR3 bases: TGCGCCAGCAGCCGCACCGGACAGGGGGGTGATACGCAGTATTTT. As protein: CASSRTGQGGDTQYF.